This note documents a single T cell receptor beta chain sequence. What it binds is unknown. Relative to the germline gene, one junction end is altered; a read error may explain this. The data were taken from a study of naive and memory T cell subsets. General study findings and limits: A clonotype means one alpha or beta sequence, not an alpha/beta pair. TCR counts from RNA may reflect activation-linked expression changes. Gini index rose across naive, CM, EM and EMRA in CD4 and CD8.

Germline-derived CDR1 and CDR2 are DFQATT and SNEGSKA (reference sequence). This CDR3 is built from 13 residues. The beta constant-region primer was an equimolar mix of two oligonucleotides covering TRBC1 and TRBC2. The ligated cDNA underwent four PCR rounds using SP2 and nested alpha and beta constant-region primers. An oligonucleotide with the SP2 primer and a 12-nucleotide UMI was ligated to the cDNA 3' end. TCRdb called the UMI-ligation and nested PCR reads again in MiXCR, with one record for every CDR3 protein. The table records about 23,000 distinct CDR3 sequences, over 7% of them present only once.

The chain has TRBV20-1 and TRBJ1-6; 7 nucleotides agree with TRBD1. The sequence was collected from a human donor in good health. The sequencing input was central memory CD8+ T cells from blood. The CDR3 loop is CSASTGEGSPLNF. DNA for the CDR3: TGCAGTGCTTCTACAGGGGAAGGATCACCCCTCAACTTT.